The clone carrying this T cell receptor beta chain was recorded at least ten times. The antigen is undetermined. The data are from a study of T cell repertoires in cytomegalovirus infection. For the study at large: CMV epitopes, recently identified HLA-C-restricted and well-studied HLA-B-restricted, were used. In public TCR beta signatures, there were indications of both CMV infection and matching HLA type. The study's findings and limits: HLA-C-restricted CMV-specific TCR beta clonotypes prevailed in the ex vivo response.

V trimming: 3 bases; J trimming: 8 bases; junction bases outside the gene matches: 13. The CDR3 covers 18 residues. Per germline, CDR1 DFQATT and CDR2 SNEGSKA (reference sequence). From the reads, TCRdb called clonotypes with MiXCR, one entry per CDR3 protein. Among about 120,000 distinct CDR3 sequences, roughly 31% were seen once, and the ten largest hold around 41%. The clonotype was recovered from a human donor in good health (CMV status not recorded). Some clones in this sample may be carry-over from other donors' samples. The chain links TRBV20-1 to TRBJ2-1, with 16 bases aligning to TRBD2. The material was CD8+ T cells from cultured PBMCs, obtained from culture after CMV antigen stimulation. The CDR3 DNA is TGCAGTGCTAGGGGACTAGCGGGGGGGAAATTTAGTTTTCATGAGCAGTTCTTC. Translation: CSARGLAGGKFSFHEQFF.